This TCR beta chain was profiled in a study of blood T cell repertoires in COVID-19. Study context: Material from acute and convalescent COVID-19 was sourced from the United States, Italy and Spain. The cDNA or gDNA used as material had been derived from T cells, B-cell-depleted T cells, or PBMCs.

Sequenced by immunoSEQ multiplex PCR; TCRdb stores in-frame clones only, minus some. The sample lists approximately 150,000 clones, around four fifths occurring once. The CDR3 spans 15 residues. Germline V lookup: CDR1 MNHEY, CDR2 SVGAGI. V was shortened by 6 bases and J by 2 bases, with 15 bases between the two germline ends. The TCR originated in a man between 65 and 79 years old who had recovered from COVID-19. The J gene is TRBJ2-3, the V gene TRBV6-5; tentatively, D is TRBD1 (6 bases). Sequencing was done on a sample of peripheral blood. DNA of the CDR3: TGTGCCAGCAGACACAGGGAAATTAACACAGATACGCAGTATTTT. Amino acid sequence: CASRHREINTDTQYF.